A single sample is the source of the 18 T cell receptor beta chains below, sequenced in a study of blood T cell repertoires in COVID-19. Clones were read by immunoSEQ multiplex PCR, and TCRdb kept only the in-frame ones, dropping some. This sample yields over 110,000 clones, of which 65% to 90% are seen a single time; about 9.4% belongs to the top ten. The material sequenced was peripheral blood. These receptors all come from a man aged 60-69 years with active or convalescent COVID-19.

V and J are TRBV7-2 and TRBJ1-4, with 7 bases aligning to TRBD1. Trimming took 1 base from V and 8 from J; bases not matched to a gene: 13. Germline V gene sequence: CDR1 SGHTA, CDR2 FQGNSA. There are 17 residues in the CDR3. CDR3 DNA: TGTGCCAGCAGCTTAGGGGGGTATAGGGGGCGCAGAGAAAAACTGTTTTTT. It specifies CASSLGGYRGRREKLFF.

The gene calls are TRBV30 and TRBJ1-5; D is unresolved. This CDR3 has 13 residues. Trimming shortened V by 4 bases and J by 0 bases, and 7 bases separated the two germline ends. Germline V gives CDR1 GTSNPN, CDR2 SVGIG (reference sequence). The CDR3 DNA reads as TGTGCCTGGACGGGGAATAGCAATCAGCCCCAGCATTTT. Translating it yields CAWTGNSNQPQHF.

V gene TRBV18 combines with J gene TRBJ2-1; possible D gene TRBD1, 6 bases. Trimming pared 2 bases from V and 3 bases from J, leaving 11 bases between. Germline V CDR1 and CDR2: KGHSH, LQKENI. This CDR3 is 15 amino acids long. The CDR3 bases are TGTGCCAGCTCACCAATGGACAGAAACTACAATGAGCAGTTCTTC. Residues: CASSPMDRNYNEQFF. The full variable domain, rest sourced from reference TRBV18 and TRBJ2-1, is NAGVMQNPRHLVRRRGQEARLRCSPMKGHSHVYWYRQLPEEGLKFMVYLQKENIIDESGMPKERFSAEFPKEGPSILRIQQVVRGDSAAYFCASSPMDRNYNEQFFGPGTRLTVL.

This clone occurred once. The V gene is TRBV7-2, the J gene TRBJ2-4; the match to TRBD2 covers 9 bases. J was trimmed by 3 bases and V by 0 bases; bases with no gene match: 3. Germline lookup yields CDR1 SGHTA and CDR2 FQGNSA. The CDR3 has 16 amino acids. The CDR3 DNA reads TGTGCCAGCAGCTTAGCGGGCGGGGGGGTCAAAAACATTCAGTACTTC. Protein: CASSLAGGGVKNIQYF.

The chain uses TRBV12-3 or TRBV12-4 and TRBJ2-1; 7 positions match TRBD2. V dropped 4 bases and J dropped 8; count of bases not matched to a gene: 2. This CDR3 has 12 residues. CDR3 protein: CASSWGGYEQFF. The CDR3 DNA sequence: TGTGCCAGCAGTTGGGGGGGGTATGAGCAGTTCTTC.

This chain joins TRBV7-2 and TRBJ2-3, with TRBD2 matching over 8 bases. The junction had 6 bases not matched to a gene; V was cut back by 1 base and J by 3 bases. Germline-derived CDR1 and CDR2 are SGHTA and FQGNSA. The CDR3 length is 16 residues. The CDR3 protein is CASSLGSGSGTDTQYF. The DNA of the CDR3 is TGTGCCAGCAGCTTAGGGAGCGGGAGTGGAACAGATACGCAGTATTTT.

The V gene is TRBV3-1 (or the pseudogene TRBV3-2), the J gene TRBJ2-1, with TRBD2 identical over 9 bases. The CDR3 totals 18 residues. Losses at the gene ends were 0 bases for V and 2 bases for J; bases not matched to a gene: 8. Germline V gene data show CDR1 as LGHDT and CDR2 as YNNKEL (reference sequence). CDR3: CASSQEGQRGAAYNEQFF. CDR3 coding DNA: TGTGCCAGCAGCCAAGAGGGCCAGCGGGGGGCCGCCTACAATGAGCAGTTCTTC.

This chain joins TRBV6-5 and TRBJ2-1; 7 bases map to TRBD2. Germline-derived CDR1 and CDR2 are MNHEY and SVGAGI. The CDR3 extends over 14 amino acids. V trimming: 6 bases; J trimming: 1 base; junction bases outside the gene matches: 3. The CDR3 sequence is CASRRDYSYNEQFF. CDR3 in DNA: TGTGCCAGCAGGAGGGACTATTCCTACAATGAGCAGTTCTTC.

The rearrangement uses TRBV7-2 and TRBJ2-6; D is ambiguous. The CDR3 is 14 amino acids. The V end was cut by 0 bases, the J end by 3 bases, with 3 bases between. Germline CDR1 reads SGHTA; CDR2 reads FQGNSA. The CDR3 sequence is CASSLAGGANVLTF. The CDR3 DNA reads TGTGCCAGCAGCTTAGCCGGTGGGGCCAACGTCCTGACTTTC.

This chain connects TRBV4-3 to TRBJ2-5, with 7 bases identical to TRBD1. The CDR3 is 15 amino acids. CDR1 LGHNA and CDR2 YSLEER come from the germline V gene. With V trimmed by 1 base and J by 5 bases, 7 bases remained unmatched. The CDR3 reads CASSQAPTGLETQYF. In DNA, the CDR3 is TGCGCCAGCAGCCAAGCGCCGACAGGGTTGGAGACCCAGTACTTC.

The chain uses TRBV9 and TRBJ1-1; D is unclear. V was clipped by 0 bases and J by 5 bases, with 14 bases between them. Germline loops: CDR1 SGDLS, CDR2 YYNGEE. This CDR3 spans 15 amino acids. The CDR3 spells CASSVGVFARTEAFF. For the CDR3, the DNA is TGTGCCAGCAGCGTAGGAGTTTTTGCGAGAACTGAAGCTTTCTTT.

CDR3 sequence reads: CASSYQFGGTYGYTF. CDR3 DNA sequence: TGTGCCAGCAGTTACCAGTTCGGGGGGACTTATGGCTACACCTTC. The chain employs TRBV6-2 or TRBV6-3 and TRBJ1-2; TRBD1 might be the D (5 bases). The ends were cut back, 2 bases at V and 5 bases at J, with 15 bases in the middle. The CDR3 totals 15 residues. Looked up from germline, CDR1 is MNHEY and CDR2 is SVGEGT.

The chain employs TRBV7-2 and TRBJ2-3; 12 positions agree with TRBD2. Per the germline V gene, CDR1 is SGHTA and CDR2 is FQGNSA. The CDR3 contains 16 residues. V dropped 5 bases and J dropped 2; count of bases not matched to a gene: 5. CDR3 residues: CASSTRLAGATDTQYF. CDR3 bases: TGTGCCAGCAGCACCCGACTAGCGGGGGCCACAGATACGCAGTATTTT.

This chain uses TRBV18 with TRBJ1-4; D ambiguous. Per the germline V gene, CDR1 is KGHSH and CDR2 is LQKENI. The V end was cut by 2 bases, the J end by 4 bases, with 8 bases between. This CDR3 has 14 residues. DNA of the CDR3: TGTGCCAGCTCACCAACCCTAAGTAATGAAAAACTGTTTTTT. This codes for CASSPTLSNEKLFF.

The V gene is TRBV24-1, the J gene TRBJ1-1; 9 nucleotides align to TRBD1. CDR3 length equals 16 residues. CDR1 is KGHDR and CDR2 is SFDVKD in the germline V gene. The junction had 10 bases not matched to a gene; V was cut back by 4 bases and J by 5 bases. The CDR3 reads CATSDRQGGTETEAFF. The CDR3 coding sequence is TGTGCCACCAGTGACCGACAGGGGGGGACGGAGACTGAAGCTTTCTTT.

This clone was counted only a few times. The chain uses TRBV7-2 and TRBJ2-1; 12 bases are shared with TRBD2. CDR1 is SGHTA and CDR2 is FQGNSA in the germline V gene. The CDR3 totals 16 residues. V shed 4 bases, J shed 4 bases, and the junction held 5 bases outside the gene matches. Here the CDR3 reads CASSSAGTSGYNEQFF. In DNA form, the CDR3 reads TGTGCCAGCAGCTCAGCCGGGACTAGCGGGTACAATGAGCAGTTCTTC.

This rearrangement joins TRBV27 to TRBJ2-7, with TRBD2 matching over 9 bases. This CDR3 region has 18 residues. V dropped 7 bases and J dropped 0; count of bases not matched to a gene: 16. Germline V gene data show CDR1 as MNHEY and CDR2 as SMNVEV (reference sequence). The CDR3 DNA reads as TGTGCCAGCACGTCCACCGGGACTAGCTTCCGGAGCTCCTACGAGCAGTACTTC. This codes for CASTSTGTSFRSSYEQYF.

V and J are TRBV7-2 and TRBJ1-2; TRBD1 aligns across 8 bases. This CDR3 has 17 residues. V shed 5 bases and J 8 bases; nucleotides not matched to a gene: 19. Germline CDR1 SGHTA, CDR2 FQGNSA. CDR3 bases: TGTGCCAGCAGCCCGTTGACAGGGGTAGGGTCTAGGTCCGGCTACACCTTC. This gives the protein CASSPLTGVGSRSGYTF.